Here is one T cell receptor (beta chain) with its context. No antigen is known for it. Overlapping HIV-1 Gag 15-mer peptides at 0.95 to 1 ug per peptide per mL were used. CD4+ T cells upregulating both CD40 ligand and CD69 were sorted as responding cells. The source of the sample is a study of persistence of HIV-infected CD4 T cells. The overall study: A median of 8 years of suppressive ART preceded sampling. Broader study findings: Antigen-responding cells were enriched for degenerate expanded CDR3beta sequences.

This was the immunoSEQ version 4 assay in survey mode. The repertoire was sequenced with immunoSEQ multiplex PCR; TCRdb's copy has only in-frame clones and lacks some. The sample shows about 19,000 clones, around three fifths of them seen only once. The CDR3 has 15 residues. This TCR was sampled from an adult woman with HIV who was CMV-seropositive. This chain connects TRBV21-1 to TRBJ1-5; the tabulated D call, TRBD1, remains unverified against the DNA. TRBV21-1 is described as a pseudogene. Source: CD4+ T cells sorted from PBMCs after approximately 19-hour stimulation, taken from a patient who received antiretroviral therapy. The DNA of the CDR3 is TGTGCCAGCAGCACGGGACAGGGGAATATCCAGCCCCAGCATTTT. Its protein is CASSTGQGNIQPQHF.